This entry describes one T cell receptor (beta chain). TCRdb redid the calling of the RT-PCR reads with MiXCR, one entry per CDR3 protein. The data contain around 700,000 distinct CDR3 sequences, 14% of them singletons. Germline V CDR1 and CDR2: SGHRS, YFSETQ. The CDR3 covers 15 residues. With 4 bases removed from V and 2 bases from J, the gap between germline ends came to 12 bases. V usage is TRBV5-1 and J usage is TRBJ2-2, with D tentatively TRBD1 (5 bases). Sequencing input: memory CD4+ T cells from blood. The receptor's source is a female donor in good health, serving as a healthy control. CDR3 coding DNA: TGCGCCAGCAGCGACCAGGGCTCAAACACCGGGGAGCTGTTTTTT. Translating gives CASSDQGSNTGELFF.